This T cell receptor (beta chain) was recorded in a study of cytomegalovirus exposure and HLA in healthy donors. Broader study findings: A later analysis revealed that TCR association rates differed between HLA loci, peaking at DRB1 and bottoming out at HLA-C. Several of the most significant clusters appeared, in a later analysis, to be linked to common viral pathogens.

In regard to this clone: The antigen is not known.

CDR1 MNHEY and CDR2 SMNVEV come from the germline V gene (reference sequence). The CDR3 runs 13 residues. After removal of 5 bases from V and 9 bases from J, the junction contained 7 bases not matched to a gene. A multiplex PCR was run with 60 Vbeta primers and 13 Jbeta primers. Repertoires were generated with immunoSEQ multiplex PCR, while TCRdb's copy carries only in-frame clones and drops some. The sample holds roughly 88,000 clones; over 60% are singletons and the top ten take roughly 4.8%. Sequencing used PBMCs. The chain couples TRBV27 to TRBJ1-5, with 7 bases fitting TRBD1. This TCR came from a man between 25 and 39 years old in good health and CMV-seropositive. The CDR3 sequence is CASSETGKGPQHF. In DNA form, the CDR3 reads TGTGCCAGCAGTGAGACAGGGAAGGGGCCCCAGCATTTT.